This TCR beta chain was observed in a study of T cell repertoires in cytomegalovirus infection. This clonotype was seen repeatedly, ten times or more. Its antigen is undetermined. Study-wide results and caveats: It was HLA-C-restricted CMV-specific TCR beta clonotypes that dominated the response ex vivo.

Germline CDR1 reads SGHTA; CDR2 reads FQGTGA. This CDR3 has 17 amino acids. Trimming cost V 2 bases and J 1 base, with 17 bases left between them. TCRdb re-derived calls from the reads in MiXCR, one entry per CDR3 protein. The sample contains some 900,000 distinct CDR3 sequences, less than 35% of which appear only once. The sequences come from cultured CD8+ T cells from PBMCs, collected from culture after CMV antigen stimulation. The receptor was isolated from a human donor in good health (CMV status not recorded). Some clones in this sample may be carry-over from other donors' samples. The rearrangement links TRBV7-3 to TRBJ1-1; D is unresolved. In DNA, the CDR3 is TGTGCCAGCAGCTTAGATCGGGCCCTCAGCGGGAACACTGAAGCTTTCTTT. This sequence encodes CASSLDRALSGNTEAFF. Full variable domain (missing parts from reference TRBV7-3 and TRBJ1-1): GAGVSQTPSNKVTEKGKYVELRCDPISGHTALYWYRQSLGQGPEFLIYFQGTGAADDSGLPNDRFFAVRPEGSVSTLKIQRTERGDSAVYLCASSLDRALSGNTEAFFGQGTRLTVV.